This T cell receptor beta chain originates from a study of radiation and T cells in renal cell carcinoma. On this clone: Its antigen is undetermined.

Overall study results and limits: No pretreatment tumor biopsies were available for baseline clonotypes.

Germline loops: CDR1 SNHLY, CDR2 FYNNEI. The CDR3 covers 13 residues. V gave up 9 bases and J gave up 8 bases; unmatched junction bases: 5. TCRdb keeps only in-frame clones here, not all; method: immunoSEQ multiplex PCR. The repertoire holds roughly 100,000 clones, 84% seen once, with approximately 7.8% in the top ten. Specified time point: blood 4 weeks post-SBRT, at nephrectomy. Treatment described: 15 Gy SBRT to primary tumor, nephrectomy 4 weeks later. Nephrectomy followed 15 Gy stereotactic body radiation by 4 weeks. Radiation-treated patients gave blood at baseline, week 2 and week 4. This renal cell carcinoma was of the clear cell type.

This sample comprised blood, obtained from a patient whose treatment included radiotherapy and nephrectomy. This chain joins TRBV2 and TRBJ1-6; TRBD1 matches at 9 bases. The clonotype was recovered from a man between 60 and 75 years old with renal cell carcinoma. This chain's CDR3 is CASSRDRDSPLHF. The DNA for the CDR3 is TGTGCCAGTTCCCGGGACAGGGATTCACCCCTCCACTTT. The whole variable domain, filled in from reference TRBV2 and TRBJ1-6, reads EPEVTQTPSHQVTQMGQEVILRCVPISNHLYFYWYRQILGQKVEFLVSFYNNEISEKSEIFDDQFSVERPDGSNFTLKIRSTKLEDSAMYFCASSRDRDSPLHFGNGTRLTVT.